The 3 T cell receptor beta chains presented below share a single source sample, sequenced in a study of regulatory T cells in long-lasting Graves disease. Sample time point: newly diagnosed GD, antithyroid drugs for less than 3 months. TCR sequences were obtained from RNA taken from PBMCs. TCR beta libraries were built with iRepertoire HTBI primers and Arm-PCR of CDR3 regions. One entry per CDR3 protein results from TCRdb running MiXCR on the multiplex PCR reads. The table records about 620,000 distinct CDR3 sequences, approximately 15% of them present only once. These data were also reused for a study on T cells in Graves' hyperthyroidism and ophthalmopathy.

Here the sequenced sample was peripheral blood mononuclear cells (PBMCs), taken at new diagnosis, from a patient treated with antithyroid drugs. These receptors all come from a woman under 40 with Graves disease.

This clonotype was observed at least ten times. CDR3 nucleotide sequence: TGTGCCAGTCAGACTAGCGGGAAAAACACCGGGGAGCTGTTTTTT. Amino acids: CASQTSGKNTGELFF. The rearrangement uses TRBV11-2 and TRBJ2-2, with 11 bases matching TRBD2. Unmatched junction bases numbered 5, after V lost 9 bases and J lost 2 bases. CDR1 and CDR2 from the germline V gene are SGHAT and FQNNGV. The CDR3 loop spans 15 amino acids.

In its sample, this clonotype was seen many times. Here the CDR3 reads CASSYGGISNQPQHF. In nucleotides, the CDR3 is TGTGCCAGCAGTTACGGGGGGATTAGCAATCAGCCCCAGCATTTT. The rearrangement links TRBV28 to TRBJ1-5; a weak D match, TRBD1 (5 bases). Trimming pared 4 bases from V and 0 bases from J, leaving 10 bases between. Germline V gene sequence: CDR1 MDHEN, CDR2 SYDVKM. The CDR3 runs to 15 residues.

With respect to this clonotype: A much more abundant neighbour one base away suggests this may be a read error. V is TRBV6-1 and J is TRBJ1-1, with TRBD1 matching over 8 bases. Germline values: CDR1 MNHNS, CDR2 SASEGT. This CDR3 has 14 amino acids. Trimming at V came to 7 bases and at J to 4 bases, leaving 8 bases not matched to a gene. DNA for the CDR3: TGTGCCAGCACCAGGGGGCAGGGAACCACTGAAGCTTTCTTT. Translation: CASTRGQGTTEAFF.